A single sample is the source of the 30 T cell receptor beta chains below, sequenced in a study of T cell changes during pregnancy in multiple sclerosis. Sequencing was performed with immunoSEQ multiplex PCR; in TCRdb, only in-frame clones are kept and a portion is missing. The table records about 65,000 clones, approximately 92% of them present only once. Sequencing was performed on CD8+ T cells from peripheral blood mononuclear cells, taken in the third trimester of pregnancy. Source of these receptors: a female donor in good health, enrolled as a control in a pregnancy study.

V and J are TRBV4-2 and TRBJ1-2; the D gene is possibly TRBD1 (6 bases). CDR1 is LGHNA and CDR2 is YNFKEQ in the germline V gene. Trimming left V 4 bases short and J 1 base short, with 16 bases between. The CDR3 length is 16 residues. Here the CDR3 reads CASSPYRDNLNYGYTF. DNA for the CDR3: TGTGCCAGCAGCCCGTACCGGGACAACCTTAACTATGGCTACACCTTC.

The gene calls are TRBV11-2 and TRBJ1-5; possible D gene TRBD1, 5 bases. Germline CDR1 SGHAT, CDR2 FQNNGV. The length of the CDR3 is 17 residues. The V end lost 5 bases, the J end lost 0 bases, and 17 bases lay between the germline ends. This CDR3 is CASSAAQTEDSNQPQHF. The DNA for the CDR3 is TGTGCCAGCAGCGCTGCCCAGACAGAAGATAGCAATCAGCCCCAGCATTTT. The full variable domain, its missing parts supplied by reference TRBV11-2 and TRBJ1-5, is EAGVAQSPRYKIIEKRQSVAFWCNPISGHATLYWYQQILGQGPKLLIQFQNNGVVDDSQLPKDRFSAERLKGVDSTLKIQPAKLEDSAVYLCASSAAQTEDSNQPQHFGDGTRLSIL.

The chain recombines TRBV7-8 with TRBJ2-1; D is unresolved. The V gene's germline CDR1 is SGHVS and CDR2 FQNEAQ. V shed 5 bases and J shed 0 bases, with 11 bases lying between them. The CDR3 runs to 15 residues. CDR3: CASSAYPSSYNEQFF. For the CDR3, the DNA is TGTGCCAGCAGCGCCTATCCTAGCTCCTACAATGAGCAGTTCTTC. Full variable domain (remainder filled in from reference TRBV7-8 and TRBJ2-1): GAGVSQSPRYKVAKRGQDVALRCDPISGHVSLFWYQQALGQGPEFLTYFQNEAQLDKSGLPSDRFFAERPEGSVSTLKIQRTQQEDSAVYLCASSAYPSSYNEQFFGPGTRLTVL.

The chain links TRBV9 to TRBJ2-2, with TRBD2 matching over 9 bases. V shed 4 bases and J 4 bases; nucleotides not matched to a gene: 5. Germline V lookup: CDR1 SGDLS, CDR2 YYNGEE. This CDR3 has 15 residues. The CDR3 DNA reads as TGTGCCAGCAGCTCGGGAGCGGGGGGCACCGGGGAGCTGTTTTTT. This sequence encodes CASSSGAGGTGELFF.

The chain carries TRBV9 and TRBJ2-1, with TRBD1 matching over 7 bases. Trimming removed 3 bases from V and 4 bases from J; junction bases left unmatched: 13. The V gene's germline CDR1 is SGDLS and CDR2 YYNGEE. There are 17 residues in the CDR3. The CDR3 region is CASSAFGGNRGYNEQFF. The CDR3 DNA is TGTGCCAGCAGCGCGTTTGGGGGAAACAGGGGATACAATGAGCAGTTCTTC.

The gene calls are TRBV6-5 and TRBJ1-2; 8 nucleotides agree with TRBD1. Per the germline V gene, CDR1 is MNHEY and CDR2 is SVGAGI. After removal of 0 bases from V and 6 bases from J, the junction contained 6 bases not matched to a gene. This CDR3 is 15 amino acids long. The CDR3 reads CASSYSDRTGNGYTF. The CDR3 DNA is TGTGCCAGCAGTTACTCGGACCGGACAGGGAATGGCTACACCTTC.

The CDR3 sequence is CASSRDRNTEAFF. CDR3 sequence (DNA): TGTGCCAGCAGCCGGGACAGGAACACTGAAGCTTTCTTT. The chain combines TRBV6-5 with TRBJ1-1; 7 positions match TRBD1. Unmatched junction bases numbered 2, after V lost 6 bases and J lost 1 base. The CDR3 is made up of 13 amino acids. Germline V gene data show CDR1 as MNHEY and CDR2 as SVGAGI.

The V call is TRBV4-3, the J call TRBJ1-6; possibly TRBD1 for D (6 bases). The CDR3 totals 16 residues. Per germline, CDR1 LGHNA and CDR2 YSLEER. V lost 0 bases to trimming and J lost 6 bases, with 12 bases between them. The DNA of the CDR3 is TGCGCCAGCAGCCAAGATTCCAGGGGAAGTAATTCACCCCTCCACTTT. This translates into CASSQDSRGSNSPLHF.

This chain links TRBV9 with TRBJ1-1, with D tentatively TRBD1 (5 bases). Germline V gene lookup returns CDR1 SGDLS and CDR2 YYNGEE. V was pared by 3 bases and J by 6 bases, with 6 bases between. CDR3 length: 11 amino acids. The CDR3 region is CASSGGSEAFF. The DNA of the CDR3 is TGTGCCAGCAGCGGGGGCTCTGAAGCTTTCTTT. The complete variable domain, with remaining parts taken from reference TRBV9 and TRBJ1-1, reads DSGVTQTPKHLITATGQRVTLRCSPRSGDLSVYWYQQSLDQGLQFLIQYYNGEERAKGNILERFSAQQFPDLHSELNLSSLELGDSALYFCASSGGSEAFFGQGTRLTVV.

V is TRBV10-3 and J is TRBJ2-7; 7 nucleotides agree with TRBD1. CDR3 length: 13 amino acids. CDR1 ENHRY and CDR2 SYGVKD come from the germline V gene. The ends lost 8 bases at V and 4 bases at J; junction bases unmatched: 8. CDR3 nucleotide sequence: TGTGCCATCTGGGACAGTGGGTTTTACGAGCAGTACTTC. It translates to CAIWDSGFYEQYF.

The CDR3 protein is CASSLSPSDSSNYGYTF. In DNA, the CDR3 is TGTGCCAGCAGTTTATCCCCCTCCGACAGCTCTAACTATGGCTACACCTTC. The V call is TRBV27, the J call TRBJ1-2; TRBD1 is a possible D gene (5 bases). V was pared by 0 bases and J by 0 bases, with 14 bases between. CDR3 length: 17 residues. Germline V lookup: CDR1 MNHEY, CDR2 SMNVEV (reference sequence).

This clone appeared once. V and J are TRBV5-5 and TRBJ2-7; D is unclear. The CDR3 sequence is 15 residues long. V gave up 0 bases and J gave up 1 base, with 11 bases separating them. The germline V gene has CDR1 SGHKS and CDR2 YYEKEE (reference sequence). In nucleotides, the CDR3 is TGTGCCAGCAGCTTGGTTTCTTTATTATCCTACGAGCAGTACTTC. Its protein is CASSLVSLLSYEQYF.

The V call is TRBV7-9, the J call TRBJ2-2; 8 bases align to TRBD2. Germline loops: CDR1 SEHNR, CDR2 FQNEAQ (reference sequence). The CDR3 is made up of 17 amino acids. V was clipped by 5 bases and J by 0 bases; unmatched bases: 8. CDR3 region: CASSQEAGAPNTGELFF. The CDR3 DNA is TGTGCCAGCAGCCAAGAAGCGGGGGCCCCGAACACCGGGGAGCTGTTTTTT.

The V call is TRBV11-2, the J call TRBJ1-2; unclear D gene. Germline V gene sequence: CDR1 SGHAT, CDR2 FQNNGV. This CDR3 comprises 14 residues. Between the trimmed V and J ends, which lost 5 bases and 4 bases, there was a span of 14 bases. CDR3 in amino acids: CASSNNAESYGYTF. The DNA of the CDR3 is TGTGCCAGCAGCAATAATGCAGAAAGCTATGGCTACACCTTC.

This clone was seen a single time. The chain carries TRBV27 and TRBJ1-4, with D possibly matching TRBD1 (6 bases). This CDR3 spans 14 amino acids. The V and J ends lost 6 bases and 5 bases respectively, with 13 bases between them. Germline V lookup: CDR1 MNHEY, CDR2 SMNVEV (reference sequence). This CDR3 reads CASSLTGMNEKLFF. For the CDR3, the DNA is TGTGCCAGCAGCTTAACAGGGATGAATGAAAAACTGTTTTTT.

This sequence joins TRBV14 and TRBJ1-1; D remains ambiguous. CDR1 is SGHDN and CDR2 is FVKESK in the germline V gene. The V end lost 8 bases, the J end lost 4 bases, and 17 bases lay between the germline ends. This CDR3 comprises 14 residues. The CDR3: CASEFRPEGTEAFF. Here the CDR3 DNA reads TGTGCCAGCGAATTTCGGCCGGAGGGCACTGAAGCTTTCTTT.

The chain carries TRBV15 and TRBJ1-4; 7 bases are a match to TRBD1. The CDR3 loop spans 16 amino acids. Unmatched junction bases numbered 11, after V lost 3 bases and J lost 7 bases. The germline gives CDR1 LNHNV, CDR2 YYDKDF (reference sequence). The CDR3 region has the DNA TGTGCCACCAGCAGTGACCGGGACAGTTCGATTGAAAAACTGTTTTTT. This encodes CATSSDRDSSIEKLFF.

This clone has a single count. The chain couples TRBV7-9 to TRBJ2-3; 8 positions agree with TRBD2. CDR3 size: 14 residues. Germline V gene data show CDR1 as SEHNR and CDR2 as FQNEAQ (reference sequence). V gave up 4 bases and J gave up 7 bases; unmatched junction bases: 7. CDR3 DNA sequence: TGTGCCAGCAGCTCCTTAGCGGGGACAAATACGCAGTATTTT. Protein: CASSSLAGTNTQYF.

The CDR3 DNA reads as TGTGCCAGCAGTGAGAGTCCTACCGGGACAGGGCGTAATTCACCCCTCCACTTT. It encodes CASSESPTGTGRNSPLHF. The chain couples TRBV6-1 to TRBJ1-6; 9 bases align to TRBD1. The germline V gene encodes CDR1 MNHNS and CDR2 SASEGT. The CDR3 covers 18 residues. Trimming cost V 3 bases and J 6 bases; bases outside gene matches: 12.

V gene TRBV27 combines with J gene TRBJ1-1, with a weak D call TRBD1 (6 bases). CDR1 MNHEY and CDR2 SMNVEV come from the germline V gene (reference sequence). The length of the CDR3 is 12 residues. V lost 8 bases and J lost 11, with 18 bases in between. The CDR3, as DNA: TGTGCCAGCGGGCGGACAGCGGTTGAGGCTTTCTTT. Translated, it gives CASGRTAVEAFF.

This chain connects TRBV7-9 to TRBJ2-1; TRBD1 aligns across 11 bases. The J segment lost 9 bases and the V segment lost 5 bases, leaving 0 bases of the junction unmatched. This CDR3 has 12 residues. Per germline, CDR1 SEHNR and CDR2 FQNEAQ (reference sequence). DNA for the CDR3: TGTGCCAGCAGCGGACAGGGGGCTGAGCAGTTCTTC. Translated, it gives CASSGQGAEQFF. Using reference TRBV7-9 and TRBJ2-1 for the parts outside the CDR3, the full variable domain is DTGVSQNPRHKITKRGQNVTFRCDPISEHNRLYWYRQTLGQGPEFLTYFQNEAQLEKSRLLSDRFSAERPKGSFSTLEIQRTEQGDSAMYLCASSGQGAEQFFGPGTRLTVL.

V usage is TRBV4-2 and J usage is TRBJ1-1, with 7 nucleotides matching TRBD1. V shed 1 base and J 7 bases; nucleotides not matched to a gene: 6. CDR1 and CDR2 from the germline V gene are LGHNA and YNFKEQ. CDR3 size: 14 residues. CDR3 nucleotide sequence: TGTGCCAGCAGCCAAGTAGGGGGACAGCTTGAAGCTTTCTTT. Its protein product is CASSQVGGQLEAFF.

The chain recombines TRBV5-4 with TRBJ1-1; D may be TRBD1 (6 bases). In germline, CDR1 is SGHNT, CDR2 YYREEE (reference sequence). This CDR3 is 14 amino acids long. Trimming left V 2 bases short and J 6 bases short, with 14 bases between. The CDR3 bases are TGTGCCAGCAGCTTCGGGCGGGGGGGCCCTGAAGCTTTCTTT. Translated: CASSFGRGGPEAFF.

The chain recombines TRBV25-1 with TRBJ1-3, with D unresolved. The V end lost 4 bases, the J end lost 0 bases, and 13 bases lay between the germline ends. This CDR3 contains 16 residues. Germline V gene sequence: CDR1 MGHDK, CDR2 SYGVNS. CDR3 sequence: CASSGVGKSSGNTIYF. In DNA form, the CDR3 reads TGTGCCAGCAGTGGGGTCGGGAAGAGCTCTGGAAACACCATATATTTT.

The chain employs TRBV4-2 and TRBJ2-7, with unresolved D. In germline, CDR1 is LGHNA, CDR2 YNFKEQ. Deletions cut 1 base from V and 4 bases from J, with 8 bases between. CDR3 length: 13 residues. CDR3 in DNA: TGTGCCAGCAGCCAAGGCCGCCAGTACGAGCAGTACTTC. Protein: CASSQGRQYEQYF.

Written as DNA, the CDR3 is TGTGCCAGCAGCTTAGACGGTTCCCCCTCCTACGAGCAGTACTTC. This translates into CASSLDGSPSYEQYF. The J gene is TRBJ2-7, the V gene TRBV11-3; no definite D call. This CDR3 has 15 amino acids. The ends were cut back, 0 bases at V and 0 bases at J, with 9 bases in the middle. Germline assignment: CDR1 SGHNT and CDR2 YENEEA.

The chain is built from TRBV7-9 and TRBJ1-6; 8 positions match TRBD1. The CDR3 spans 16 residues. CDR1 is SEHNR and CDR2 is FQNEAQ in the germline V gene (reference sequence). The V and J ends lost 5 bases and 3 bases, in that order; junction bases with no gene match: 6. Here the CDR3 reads CASSPVGTGYNSPLHF. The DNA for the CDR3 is TGTGCCAGCAGCCCAGTAGGGACAGGCTATAATTCACCCCTCCACTTT.

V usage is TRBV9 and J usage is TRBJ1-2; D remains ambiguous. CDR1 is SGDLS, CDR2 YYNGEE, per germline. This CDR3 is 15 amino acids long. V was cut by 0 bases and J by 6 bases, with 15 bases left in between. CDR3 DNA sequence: TGTGCCAGCAGCGTAGGTCCGGGATTAGGAAATGGCTACACCTTC. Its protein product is CASSVGPGLGNGYTF.

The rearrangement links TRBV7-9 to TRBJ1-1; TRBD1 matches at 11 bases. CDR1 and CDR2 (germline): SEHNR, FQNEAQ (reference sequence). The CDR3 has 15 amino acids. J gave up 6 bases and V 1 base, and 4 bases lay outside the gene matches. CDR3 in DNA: TGTGCCAGCAGCTTAGTAGGACAGGGGGCCCCTGAAGCTTTCTTT. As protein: CASSLVGQGAPEAFF.

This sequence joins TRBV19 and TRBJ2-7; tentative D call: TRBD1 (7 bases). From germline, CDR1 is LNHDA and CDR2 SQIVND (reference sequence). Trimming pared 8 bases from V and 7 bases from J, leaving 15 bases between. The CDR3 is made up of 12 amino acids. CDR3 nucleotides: TGTGCCAGTGGCCTCCAGGGGGGTGAGCAGTACTTC. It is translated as CASGLQGGEQYF.